The 21 T cell receptor beta chains below come from one sample, sequenced in a study of CD8+ T cells in alopecia areata. Regarding treatment: oral pan-JAK inhibitor, 5-10 mg twice daily. RNA was extracted and reverse transcribed into cDNA as the sequencing template. Clones were read by immunoSEQ multiplex PCR, and TCRdb kept only the in-frame ones, dropping some. The sample contains roughly 110,000 clones, about four fifths of which appear only once. The sample here was CD8+ T cells sorted from blood, taken at week 24, from a patient treated with tofacitinib. Receptor source: a human donor with alopecia areata.

The genes are TRBV29-1 and TRBJ1-2; a weak D match, TRBD1 (6 bases). This CDR3 region has 13 residues. V lost 2 bases to trimming and J lost 5 bases, with 12 bases between them. Germline V lookup: CDR1 SQVTM, CDR2 ANQGSEA. The CDR3 sequence: CSVELDRVYGYTF. In nucleotides, the CDR3 is TGCAGCGTTGAACTGGACAGAGTTTATGGCTACACCTTC.

Note on this clone: Other DNA sequences in this specimen translate into the identical CDR3. The chain uses TRBV11-2 and TRBJ2-7, with D unclear. CDR3 length: 11 residues. CDR1 SGHAT and CDR2 FQNNGV come from the germline V gene. The V end was cut by 1 base, the J end by 6 bases, with 4 bases between. Written as DNA, the CDR3 is TGTGCCAGCAGCTTAGGGCCCGAGCAGTACTTC. Encoded protein: CASSLGPEQYF.

The chain joins TRBV7-9 to TRBJ2-7, with a weak D call TRBD2 (5 bases). V lost 5 bases and J lost 4, with 9 bases in between. Germline values: CDR1 SEHNR, CDR2 FQNEAQ (reference sequence). The CDR3 is 12 residues long. CDR3 in amino acids: CASSNRGYEQYF. In DNA form, the CDR3 reads TGTGCCAGCAGCAATCGAGGGTACGAGCAGTACTTC.

The J gene is TRBJ2-7, the V gene TRBV4-1, with D tentatively TRBD1 or TRBD2 (6 bases each). The V gene lost 0 bases and the J gene lost 5 bases, with 14 bases spanning the gap. Germline values: CDR1 MGHRA, CDR2 YSYEKL. The CDR3 is 15 amino acids. CDR3 region: CASSQEGGGLNEQYF. As DNA, the CDR3 is TGCGCCAGCAGCCAAGAAGGGGGAGGACTAAACGAGCAGTACTTC.

This clone has just one count. J is TRBJ2-7 and V is TRBV29-1; 8 bases agree with TRBD2. From germline, CDR1 is SQVTM and CDR2 ANQGSEA. With V trimmed by 1 base and J by 2 bases, 13 bases remained unmatched. The CDR3 contains 17 residues. The CDR3: CSVEGGEERGTTYEQYF. The CDR3, as DNA: TGCAGCGTTGAAGGCGGGGAAGAGCGGGGGACCACCTACGAGCAGTACTTC.

This clone has a handful of counts. The chain links TRBV27 to TRBJ2-5; TRBD1 matches at 9 bases. Germline CDR1 and CDR2: MNHEY and SMNVEV (reference sequence). The CDR3 has 15 residues. V was pared by 3 bases and J by 4 bases, with 6 bases of the junction left unmatched. CDR3 nucleotide sequence: TGTGCCAGCAGTTTCAACACAGGGGGCGCAGAGACCCAGTACTTC. Protein: CASSFNTGGAETQYF.

V and J are TRBV7-8 and TRBJ2-5; D is unresolved. Germline V gene sequence: CDR1 SGHVS, CDR2 FQNEAQ. V dropped 1 base and J dropped 5 bases, with 5 bases sitting between them. The CDR3 is 12 residues long. The CDR3, as DNA: TGTGCCAGCAGCTTAGACGGGGAGACCCAGTACTTC. Its translation is CASSLDGETQYF.

This chain uses TRBV7-8 with TRBJ2-1; tentatively, D is TRBD1 (5 bases). This CDR3 has 16 amino acids. V lost 1 base and J lost 0, with 10 bases in between. CDR1 SGHVS and CDR2 FQNEAQ come from the germline V gene. The CDR3 DNA is TGTGCCAGCAGCTTAGGCAGGGATAGCTCCTACAATGAGCAGTTCTTC. It codes for CASSLGRDSSYNEQFF.

Only one count was recorded for this clone. J is TRBJ2-1 and V is TRBV27; D ambiguous. With 2 bases removed from V and 7 bases from J, the gap between germline ends came to 9 bases. Germline V gene lookup returns CDR1 MNHEY and CDR2 SMNVEV (reference sequence). The length of the CDR3 is 13 residues. In DNA form, the CDR3 reads TGTGCCAGCAGTTTAGAGCGTAGGAATGAGCAGTTCTTC. Its protein product is CASSLERRNEQFF.

V and J are TRBV4-1 and TRBJ2-3; D not resolved. This CDR3 is 13 amino acids long. With 1 base removed from V and 6 bases from J, the gap between germline ends came to 8 bases. The germline V gene encodes CDR1 MGHRA and CDR2 YSYEKL. This CDR3 reads CASSQALSDTQYF. CDR3 coding DNA: TGCGCCAGCAGCCAAGCATTGAGTGATACGCAGTATTTT.

This chain links TRBV4-1 with TRBJ1-6; D is ambiguous. CDR3 length equals 16 residues. Trimming took 9 bases from V and 0 from J, leaving 15 bases between them. The germline CDR1 and CDR2 sequences are MGHRA and YSYEKL. CDR3 region: CASGPTASSYNSPLHF. The CDR3 nucleotides read TGCGCCAGTGGCCCGACGGCGAGCTCCTATAATTCACCCCTCCACTTT.

V is TRBV5-6 and J is TRBJ2-7; D remains ambiguous. The CDR3 contains 13 residues. The V gene's germline CDR1 is SGHDT and CDR2 YYEEEE. V lost 1 base, J lost 2 bases, and 7 bases lay in between. As DNA, the CDR3 is TGTGCCAGCAGCTTGACCGGGCCCTACGAGCAGTACTTC. As protein: CASSLTGPYEQYF.

Written as DNA, the CDR3 is TGCGCCAGCAGCCAAGAACTCAGCCACTCCTACGAGCAGTACTTC. Its translation: CASSQELSHSYEQYF. V and J are TRBV4-3 and TRBJ2-7, with D unresolved. V dropped 0 bases and J dropped 0 bases, with 9 bases sitting between them. The CDR3 is 15 amino acids. Germline V gene data show CDR1 as LGHNA and CDR2 as YSLEER.

This clone was seen a handful of times. V usage is TRBV7-8 and J usage is TRBJ2-7; 10 bases are shared with TRBD2. Looked up from germline, CDR1 is SGHVS and CDR2 is FQNEAQ. There are 15 residues in the CDR3. With V trimmed by 5 bases and J by 4 bases, 8 bases remained unmatched. The CDR3 here is CASSGLAGGGYEQYF. CDR3 sequence (DNA): TGTGCCAGCAGCGGGTTAGCGGGGGGAGGGTACGAGCAGTACTTC.

This chain links TRBV6-6 with TRBJ1-6; D not resolved. Per germline, CDR1 MNHNY and CDR2 SVGAGI (reference sequence). The CDR3 is made up of 14 amino acids. The ends were cut back, 5 bases at V and 8 bases at J, with 13 bases in the middle. The CDR3 coding sequence is TGTGCCAGCAGTAAGAGCCTTATGGATTCACCCCTCCACTTT. Its protein product is CASSKSLMDSPLHF.

The rearrangement links TRBV23-1 to TRBJ2-7; 9 nucleotides agree with TRBD2. TRBV23-1 is an ORF; its function is uncertain. V trimming: 2 bases; J trimming: 4 bases; junction bases outside the gene matches: 6. CDR3 length equals 15 residues. CDR3 amino acids: CASSQGGGALYEQYF. The CDR3 bases are TGCGCCAGCAGTCAAGGCGGGGGGGCGTTGTACGAGCAGTACTTC.

This chain connects TRBV5-1 to TRBJ1-5, with 8 positions matching TRBD1. V was clipped by 4 bases and J by 0 bases; unmatched bases: 15. Per germline, CDR1 SGHRS and CDR2 YFSETQ. The CDR3 has 19 amino acids. Here the CDR3 reads CASSTQGQGTIISNQPQHF. For the CDR3, the DNA is TGCGCCAGCAGCACGCAAGGACAGGGCACCATTATTAGCAATCAGCCCCAGCATTTT.

This chain uses TRBV7-9 with TRBJ1-1, with D perhaps TRBD1 (5 bases). This CDR3 is 11 amino acids long. Trimming cost V 3 bases and J 8 bases, with 7 bases left between them. Germline values: CDR1 SEHNR, CDR2 FQNEAQ (reference sequence). The CDR3 region is CASSFGGEAFF. As DNA, the CDR3 is TGTGCCAGCAGCTTTGGGGGGGAAGCTTTCTTT.

The rearrangement uses TRBV6-5 and TRBJ2-1; no clear D gene. Germline V gives CDR1 MNHEY, CDR2 SVGAGI. V shed 5 bases and J shed 5 bases, with 7 bases lying between them. The CDR3 runs 12 residues. CDR3 bases: TGTGCCAGCAGTACCCCAAACAATGAGCAGTTCTTC. It is translated as CASSTPNNEQFF.

The gene calls are TRBV6-5 and TRBJ2-3; 7 bases are a match to TRBD2. Germline V CDR1 and CDR2: MNHEY, SVGAGI. The V segment lost 7 bases and the J segment 14 bases; nucleotides outside the gene matches: 12. The CDR3 has 12 amino acids. The CDR3 bases are TGTGCCAGCACCATCAGCGGGGTTAATTGGTATTTT. This translates into CASTISGVNWYF.

The chain is built from TRBV10-2 and TRBJ2-5; TRBD2 aligns across 10 bases. Germline CDR1 reads WSHSY; CDR2 reads SAAADI. This CDR3 region has 13 residues. With V trimmed by 10 bases and J by 3 bases, 5 bases remained unmatched. DNA of the CDR3: TGCGCCACCTACCTAGCGGGGGAAGAGACCCAGTACTTC. The encoded protein is CATYLAGEETQYF.